A selection of T cell receptor beta chains follows, all from one sample in a study of T cells in Graves' hyperthyroidism and ophthalmopathy. TCRdb re-called the multiplex PCR reads with MiXCR, one entry per CDR3 protein. This sample yields around 350,000 distinct CDR3 sequences, of which under 15% are seen a single time; around a tenth belongs to the top ten. The sequenced material came from blood. These receptors were collected from a woman between 18 and 29 years old with Graves' hyperthyroidism. Each CDR3 is given without its conserved first and last residue. The order of the fields is J gene, V gene, CDR3 protein.

>TRBJ2-7|TRBV3-1
ASSPFWDRAYEQY
>TRBJ2-5|TRBV24-1
ATSDQPLGGTGAWTQY
>TRBJ2-4|TRBV11-2
ASSLDRKNIQY
>TRBJ2-2|TRBV6-2/TRBV6-3
ASMGSKYTGELF
>TRBJ2-1|TRBV19
ASSIGTSGGAYNEQF
>TRBJ2-5|TRBV7-9
ASSPPDRVLIETQY
>TRBJ2-5|TRBV12-5
ASGLEPEETQY
>TRBJ1-1|TRBV7-8
ASQSLLGNTEAF
>TRBJ2-1|TRBV6-1
ASSLQLYNEQF
>TRBJ2-7|TRBV9
ASSWGQSSYEQY
>TRBJ1-2|TRBV4-1
ASSHPPRTAHGYT
>TRBJ2-2|TRBV3-1
ASSQPNPDTGELF
>TRBJ1-4|TRBV7-2
ASAPPGGGNEKLF
>TRBJ2-3|TRBV29-1
GVEGNRVGTDTQY
>TRBJ1-2|TRBV6-1
ASSQGFDYGYT